This T cell receptor (beta chain) was retrieved from a study of PD-1 blockade in classical Hodgkin lymphoma. Study-level information: Patients were dosed intravenously with nivolumab at 3 mg/kg every 2 weeks. The study, taken as a whole, reports: TCR diversity in CD4+, not CD8+, cells rose significantly by C4D1. Prior therapy or disease activity may underlie the repertoire differences, whose causes remain undefined.

Assay: immunoSEQ multiplex PCR; the TCRdb copy retains only in-frame clones and omits some. Counted here are roughly 60,000 clones, approximately 90% occurring once; the ten biggest clones make up under 6.5%. The germline CDR1 and CDR2 sequences are LGHNT and FRNRAP. This CDR3 has 16 amino acids. V lost 0 bases to trimming and J lost 10 bases; unmatched junction nucleotides: 10. With regard to this clone: Its matching antigen is unknown.

No patient escaped relapse after autologous stem cell transplantation, and brentuximab vedotin exposure varied. This TCR was sampled from a human donor with classical Hodgkin lymphoma. Source: peripheral blood mononuclear cells (PBMCs), taken before the second cycle of nivolumab. V and J are TRBV12-5 and TRBJ2-1, with 9 nucleotides matching TRBD1. The CDR3 is CASGLVGTGSSAEQFF. The CDR3 DNA follows: TGTGCTAGTGGTTTGGTCGGGACAGGGAGCTCGGCGGAGCAGTTCTTC.